These 2 T cell receptor beta chains came from one sample sequenced in a study of patients and donors after allogeneic stem cell transplantation. TCRdb called the RT-PCR reads again in MiXCR, with one record for every CDR3 protein. The repertoire holds 390,000 or so distinct CDR3 sequences, more than 15% seen once, with less than 8% in the top ten. Material for sequencing was blood, either unsorted or a sorted T cell fraction (not recorded which). Receptors originate from a human donor who was either an allogeneic HSCT recipient or a stem cell or donor lymphocyte infusion donor (not recorded which). It is not recorded whose cells these are; they may come from a transplant donor.

In its sample, this clonotype was seen many times. V gene TRBV20-1 combines with J gene TRBJ2-2; TRBD1 is a possible D gene (6 bases). The germline V and J ends were trimmed by 4 bases and 2 bases, with 14 bases remaining between them. The germline V gene encodes CDR1 DFQATT and CDR2 SNEGSKA (reference sequence). The length of the CDR3 is 15 residues. CDR3 in amino acids: CSATDRLLNTGELFF. The DNA of the CDR3 is TGCAGTGCTACAGACAGGCTCCTAAACACCGGGGAGCTGTTTTTT.

The chain carries TRBV7-2 and TRBJ1-2, with D possibly matching TRBD1 (5 bases). Per germline, CDR1 SGHTA and CDR2 FQGNSA. With 2 bases removed from V and 10 bases from J, the gap between germline ends came to 14 bases. There are 13 residues in the CDR3. CDR3 nucleotide sequence: TGTGCCAGCAGCTTAAGGGGTCAGGGAAACTACACCTTC. The encoded protein is CASSLRGQGNYTF.